These T cell receptor beta chains were read from a single sample in a study of PD-1 blockade in classical Hodgkin lymphoma. Profiling relied on immunoSEQ multiplex PCR, and the TCRdb table lists in-frame clones only, not all of them. The sample holds more than 25,000 clones, roughly nine tenths seen once. The sample consisted of CD4+ T cells from blood. The receptors come from a human donor with classical Hodgkin lymphoma. Each CDR3 is given with its conserved first and last residue. The D gene is left open where the match is weak. Clone size is shown for a subset of rows, as once, few, many or a class of expanded clone.

v_call	j_call	clone_size	d_call	cdr3_nt	cdr3_aa
TRBV23-1	TRBJ2-7	.	.	TGCGCCAGCAGTCAATTCGAGGAGCAGTACTTC	CASSQFEEQYF
TRBV4-2	TRBJ2-2	.	.	TGTGCCAGCAGCCAAAGAACACGCAAAGAATTCGCCGGGGAGCTGTTTTTT	CASSQRTRKEFAGELFF
TRBV11-1	TRBJ2-3	.	.	TGTGCCAGCAGCTTAGTGCGACCAGATACGCAGTATTTT	CASSLVRPDTQYF
TRBV29-1	TRBJ1-2	few	.	TGCAGCGTTACCCCTGACGGCTACACCTTC	CSVTPDGYTF
TRBV11-2	TRBJ2-3	.	TRBD2	TGTGCCAGCAGCCGGACTAGCGGCACAGATACGCAGTATTTT	CASSRTSGTDTQYF
TRBV10-3	TRBJ2-2	once	TRBD1	TGTGCCATCAGTGGACAGGGGGCTAACGCCGGGGAGCTGTTTTTT	CAISGQGANAGELFF
TRBV5-1	TRBJ2-3	.	TRBD1	TGCGCCAGCAGCTTGTCGGGGACAGGGTCAGATACGCAGTATTTT	CASSLSGTGSDTQYF
TRBV6-5	TRBJ1-1	.	.	TGTGCCAGCAGTTACTTCCCGACACTGAACACTGAAGCTTTCTTT	CASSYFPTLNTEAFF
TRBV2	TRBJ2-3	.	.	TGTGCCAGCAACCTAGCCACAGATACGCAGTATTTT	CASNLATDTQYF
TRBV7-2	TRBJ2-1	.	TRBD2	TGTGCCAGCAGCTTAGACGCGGGAGAATACAATGAGCAGTTCTTC	CASSLDAGEYNEQFF
TRBV5-8	TRBJ2-3	.	.	TGTGCCAGCAGCTTGGAACAGGGTTACACAGATACGCAGTATTTT	CASSLEQGYTDTQYF
TRBV10-3	TRBJ1-1	.	TRBD1	TGTGCCACCTGGGGACAGGGGGATACTGAAGCTTTCTTT	CATWGQGDTEAFF
TRBV18	TRBJ1-4	.	.	TGTGCCAGCTCACTCGGAGAGAGCGAAAAACTGTTTTTT	CASSLGESEKLFF
TRBV4-3	TRBJ2-7	.	TRBD1	TGCGCCAGCAGCCACGGGCAGGGGGCAGGGGAGCAGTACTTC	CASSHGQGAGEQYF
TRBV7-2	TRBJ2-7	.	TRBD1	TGTGCCAGCAGCCGGAAATCCGACAGGGGGCGGGAGCAGTACTTC	CASSRKSDRGREQYF
TRBV18	TRBJ2-7	.	.	TGTGCCAGCTCACCAAGGGCACCGGCAAGCTACGAGCAGTACTTC	CASSPRAPASYEQYF
TRBV29-1	TRBJ2-5	.	TRBD1	TGCAGCGGCCTGACAGGGGGGGAGGAGACCCAGTACTTC	CSGLTGGEETQYF
TRBV28	TRBJ1-4	.	.	TGTGCCAGCAGTTTAACGCCTGAAAAACTGTTTTTT	CASSLTPEKLFF
TRBV10-1	TRBJ2-2	.	TRBD2	TGCGCCAGCAGTGAGTGGGCTAGCGGGAGCACCGGGGAGCTGTTTTTT	CASSEWASGSTGELFF
TRBV19	TRBJ1-3	.	.	TGTGCCAGTAGGGGATTCGGAGGAAACACCATATATTTT	CASRGFGGNTIYF
TRBV7-2	TRBJ1-4	.	.	TGTGCCAGCAGTTGGACTGCTTCTCAGTTTGAAAAACTGTTTTTT	CASSWTASQFEKLFF
TRBV11-2	TRBJ2-1	.	.	TGTGCCAGCAGGGGCGTAGTAGGACGGGGAAGCTCCTACAATGAGCAGTTCTTC	CASRGVVGRGSSYNEQFF
TRBV4-3	TRBJ2-3	.	TRBD2	TGCGCCAGCAGCCGGGGACTAGCGGGAGAAGGCACAGATACGCAGTATTTT	CASSRGLAGEGTDTQYF
TRBV5-1	TRBJ2-2	once	TRBD1	TGCGCCAGCAGCAGAGCGACAGGGGAGAACACCGGGGAGCTGTTTTTT	CASSRATGENTGELFF
TRBV7-2	TRBJ2-7	once	TRBD1	TGTGCCAGCAGCTTAGAACAGGGGTTCTACGAGCAGTACTTC	CASSLEQGFYEQYF
TRBV9	TRBJ2-2	.	TRBD2	TGTGCCAGCAACTCACTCCCGGGACTAGCGGGAGGGCAAGGCGGGGAGCTGTTTTTT	CASNSLPGLAGGQGGELFF
TRBV6-6	TRBJ1-5	.	.	TGTGCCAGCAGTGGCCGCAATCAGCCCCAGCATTTT	CASSGRNQPQHF
TRBV6-1	TRBJ2-5	.	TRBD2	TGTGCCGGGAGCGGGAGTCGGCAAGAGACCCAGTACTTC	CAGSGSRQETQYF
TRBV7-9	TRBJ2-5	.	.	TGTGCCAGCAGCTTAGCCCATGAGGAGGTCCGGGAGACCCAGTACTTC	CASSLAHEEVRETQYF
TRBV11-1	TRBJ1-5	once	.	TGTGCCAGCAGCTTAATTGCTGGGACCCGCAATCAGCCCCAGCATTTT	CASSLIAGTRNQPQHF
TRBV9	TRBJ1-3	.	.	TGTGCCAGCAGCGTGGACGGAGGAAACACCATATATTTT	CASSVDGGNTIYF
TRBV27	TRBJ1-4	.	.	TGTGCCAGCAGTCGCAGTGGGGCAACTAATGAAAAACTGTTTTTT	CASSRSGATNEKLFF
TRBV28	TRBJ2-4	.	TRBD2	TGTGCCAGCAGTCCAAGCGGGAGGGGTCACATTCAGTACTTC	CASSPSGRGHIQYF
TRBV5-1	TRBJ2-3	.	.	TGCGCCAGCAGCCACGAACCCACAGATACGCAGTATTTT	CASSHEPTDTQYF
TRBV5-4	TRBJ2-5	.	.	TGTGCCAGCAGCTTGCGATCCTCAGAGACCCAGTACTTC	CASSLRSSETQYF
TRBV10-1	TRBJ2-3	.	.	TGCGCCAGCAGTGAGCGGACTGGAACAGATACGCAGTATTTT	CASSERTGTDTQYF
TRBV7-2	TRBJ2-7	.	.	TGTGCCAGCAGCTTAGCCCGGGTTTCGCGGGTCGCCCCCTACGAGCAGTACTTC	CASSLARVSRVAPYEQYF
TRBV6-5	TRBJ2-7	.	.	TGTGCCAGCAGTTACTCGGGTGGAAGCTCCTACGAGCAGTACTTC	CASSYSGGSSYEQYF
TRBV28	TRBJ1-5	.	.	TGTGCCAGCAGTACAGGCAATCAGCCCCAGCATTTT	CASSTGNQPQHF
TRBV19	TRBJ2-3	.	TRBD1	TGTGCCAGTAGTCCCGGACAGGGGGTAGATACGCAGTATTTT	CASSPGQGVDTQYF
TRBV11-1	TRBJ1-2	once	TRBD1	TGTGCCAGCAGCTTAGAGGGACAGGGGAAGTTCGGCTATGGCTACACCTTC	CASSLEGQGKFGYGYTF
TRBV7-6	TRBJ2-7	.	.	TGTGCCAGCAGCCTCGCCGACGGGCCGGACTCCTACGAGCAGTACTTC	CASSLADGPDSYEQYF
TRBV5-1	TRBJ2-7	.	.	TGCGCCAGCAGCTTCAGGGGGGGAACTTTCTACGAGCAGTACTTC	CASSFRGGTFYEQYF
TRBV5-1	TRBJ2-3	.	.	TGCGCCAGCAGCTTGACCTCTAGCACAGATACGCAGTATTTT	CASSLTSSTDTQYF
TRBV11-3	TRBJ2-3	.	.	TGTGCCAGCAGCGCCAACCCGGGACCCCATTCTACGCAGTATTTT	CASSANPGPHSTQYF
TRBV6-5	TRBJ2-1	.	TRBD2	TGTGCCAGCACCAGAGCGGGAAGGGGCTGGAATGAGCAGTTCTTC	CASTRAGRGWNEQFF
TRBV18	TRBJ1-6	.	.	TGTGCCAGCTCACTCCACATCCCCGACGGGACTTCACCCCTCCACTTT	CASSLHIPDGTSPLHF
TRBV19	TRBJ2-1	few	TRBD2	TGTGCCAGTAGTATACTGACTAGCGGACCCTACAATGAGCAGTTCTTC	CASSILTSGPYNEQFF
TRBV7-9	TRBJ2-5	once	.	TGTGCCAGCAGCTTCGCCGAGGAGACCCAGTACTTC	CASSFAEETQYF
TRBV11-2	TRBJ2-2	.	TRBD2	TGTGCCAGCAGCCGACTAGCGGGAGGGCCGTACACCGGGGAGCTGTTTTTT	CASSRLAGGPYTGELFF
TRBV7-9	TRBJ2-5	once	.	TGTGCCAGCAGCTTAGTGGGGCGGGAGACCCAGTACTTC	CASSLVGRETQYF